A selection of T cell receptor beta chains follows, all from one sample in a study of blood T cell repertoires in COVID-19. The table came from immunoSEQ multiplex PCR; TCRdb's copy has only in-frame clones and leaves some out. The sample holds roughly 330,000 clones, under 90% seen once. Sequencing was performed on PBMCs or T cells enriched from blood (not recorded which). The receptors were sampled from a woman aged 18 to 35 who had recovered from COVID-19. The CDR3 runs from the conserved cysteine through the conserved F or W. A D gene is named only where the DNA matches it firmly. For some rows the clone size is stated as once, few or many, or as a class when expanded; others skip it.

d_gene: TRBD1
j_gene: TRBJ1-2
abundance: NA
v_gene: TRBV28
CDR3nt: TGTGCCAGCAGAGAAGGACAGGGGCACTATGGCTACACCTTC
CDR3aa: CASREGQGHYGYTF

d_gene: NA
j_gene: TRBJ1-2
abundance: NA
v_gene: TRBV6-5
CDR3nt: TGTGCCAGCAGCCTCAACCGGAACTATGGCTACACCTTC
CDR3aa: CASSLNRNYGYTF

d_gene: NA
j_gene: TRBJ2-7
abundance: NA
v_gene: TRBV19
CDR3nt: TGTGCCAGTAGACGGAACCCCGGGAGAATAGGCGAGCAGTACTTC
CDR3aa: CASRRNPGRIGEQYF

d_gene: TRBD2
j_gene: TRBJ2-3
abundance: NA
v_gene: TRBV4-1
CDR3nt: TGCGCCAGCAGCCAAGATAGGTGGCGGGGGGGCACAGATACGCAGTATTTT
CDR3aa: CASSQDRWRGGTDTQYF

d_gene: TRBD1
j_gene: TRBJ2-1
abundance: few
v_gene: TRBV5-6
CDR3nt: TGTGCCAGCAGCTTGTGGGGACAGGTGGCTTCGTCCTACAATGAGCAGTTCTTC
CDR3aa: CASSLWGQVASSYNEQFF

d_gene: TRBD1
j_gene: TRBJ1-2
abundance: NA
v_gene: TRBV9
CDR3nt: TGTGCCAGCAGCGTAGAAACAGGGGATGGCTACACCTTC
CDR3aa: CASSVETGDGYTF

d_gene: TRBD1
j_gene: TRBJ2-7
abundance: once
v_gene: TRBV5-1
CDR3nt: TGCGCCAGCACCACCCTAGGACAGGGGGCTTTCGAGCAGTACTTC
CDR3aa: CASTTLGQGAFEQYF

d_gene: TRBD1
j_gene: TRBJ2-4
abundance: NA
v_gene: TRBV5-1
CDR3nt: TGCGCCAGCAGCTCACACCCCGGACAGGATGTTAGCATTCAGTACTTC
CDR3aa: CASSSHPGQDVSIQYF

d_gene: NA
j_gene: TRBJ1-2
abundance: NA
v_gene: TRBV10-3
CDR3nt: TGTGCCATCAGCGAAGGGACACTTCAACCTCGCTACACCTTC
CDR3aa: CAISEGTLQPRYTF

d_gene: TRBD2
j_gene: TRBJ2-1
abundance: NA
v_gene: TRBV5-6
CDR3nt: TGTGCCAGCAGCCCCGTGGGGGGGTGGAACTACAATGAGCAGTTCTTC
CDR3aa: CASSPVGGWNYNEQFF

d_gene: NA
j_gene: TRBJ1-2
abundance: few
v_gene: TRBV5-1
CDR3nt: TGCGCCAGCAGCTTGGCCGGGGAGAACTATGGCTACACCTTC
CDR3aa: CASSLAGENYGYTF

d_gene: TRBD2
j_gene: TRBJ2-1
abundance: NA
v_gene: TRBV5-1
CDR3nt: TGCGCCAGCAAAACTTTGGGGGGAGGGCGTGATGAGCAGTTCTTC
CDR3aa: CASKTLGGGRDEQFF

d_gene: NA
j_gene: TRBJ1-1
abundance: NA
v_gene: TRBV19
CDR3nt: TGTGCCAGTAGTATGCCCACAGGGATGAACACTGAAGCTTTCTTT
CDR3aa: CASSMPTGMNTEAFF

d_gene: TRBD2
j_gene: TRBJ2-3
abundance: NA
v_gene: TRBV3-1/TRBV3-2
CDR3nt: TGTGCCAGCAGCCGCGGGACTAGCGGGAGAAGGACAGATACGCAGTATTTT
CDR3aa: CASSRGTSGRRTDTQYF

d_gene: TRBD1
j_gene: TRBJ2-2
abundance: NA
v_gene: TRBV5-4
CDR3nt: TGTGCCAGCAGCGAATACAGGGGGGCGAAGAACACCGGGGAGCTGTTTTTT
CDR3aa: CASSEYRGAKNTGELFF

d_gene: NA
j_gene: TRBJ1-1
abundance: NA
v_gene: TRBV4-1
CDR3nt: TGCGCCAGCAGCCAAGATAGAGGCGGGAACACTGAAGCTTTCTTT
CDR3aa: CASSQDRGGNTEAFF

d_gene: NA
j_gene: TRBJ1-2
abundance: NA
v_gene: TRBV7-9
CDR3nt: TGTGCCAGCAGCTCTTTGCGGGGGGTCGCCTATGGCTACACCTTC
CDR3aa: CASSSLRGVAYGYTF

d_gene: TRBD1
j_gene: TRBJ1-2
abundance: NA
v_gene: TRBV29-1
CDR3nt: TGCAGCGTTCGACAGGGGGCGGGTGATGGCTACACCTTC
CDR3aa: CSVRQGAGDGYTF

d_gene: NA
j_gene: TRBJ2-3
abundance: NA
v_gene: TRBV11-2
CDR3nt: TGTGCCAGCAGCTTAGGGCAGGGGAGCACAGATACGCAGTATTTT
CDR3aa: CASSLGQGSTDTQYF

d_gene: TRBD2
j_gene: TRBJ2-3
abundance: NA
v_gene: TRBV10-3
CDR3nt: TGTGCCTCTCAAAAAGGACTAGCGGGGGCCCCCCTGGATACGCAGTATTTT
CDR3aa: CASQKGLAGAPLDTQYF

d_gene: NA
j_gene: TRBJ1-1
abundance: once
v_gene: TRBV18
CDR3nt: TGTGCCAGCTCACGAACAGGATCGGGCACTGAAGCTTTCTTT
CDR3aa: CASSRTGSGTEAFF

d_gene: TRBD1
j_gene: TRBJ1-3
abundance: NA
v_gene: TRBV5-1
CDR3nt: TGCGCCAGCAGCTTGGCCCCCGGGACAGGGTCGAACACCATATATTTT
CDR3aa: CASSLAPGTGSNTIYF

d_gene: TRBD2
j_gene: TRBJ2-3
abundance: few
v_gene: TRBV13
CDR3nt: TGTGCCAGCAGCCGAGGACTAGCGGGCTACACAGATACGCAGTATTTT
CDR3aa: CASSRGLAGYTDTQYF

d_gene: NA
j_gene: TRBJ1-1
abundance: NA
v_gene: TRBV3-1/TRBV3-2
CDR3nt: TGTGCCAGCAGGGCGGGGGAGGCTGAAGCTTTCTTT
CDR3aa: CASRAGEAEAFF

d_gene: TRBD2
j_gene: TRBJ2-7
abundance: NA
v_gene: TRBV28
CDR3nt: TGTGCCAGCAGGTCTAGCGGGTCACCCTACGAGCAGTACTTC
CDR3aa: CASRSSGSPYEQYF

d_gene: NA
j_gene: TRBJ1-1
abundance: NA
v_gene: TRBV19
CDR3nt: TGTGCCAGTAGTTCCGGGCCCGGGGCTGAAGCTTTCTTT
CDR3aa: CASSSGPGAEAFF

d_gene: TRBD1
j_gene: TRBJ1-1
abundance: NA
v_gene: TRBV7-3
CDR3nt: TGTGCCAGCAGCCTTTATCAGGGGGCTGAAGCTTTCTTT
CDR3aa: CASSLYQGAEAFF

d_gene: TRBD1
j_gene: TRBJ2-5
abundance: NA
v_gene: TRBV3-1/TRBV3-2
CDR3nt: TGTGCCAGCAGCCAAGGGACAGGGGAAGAGACCCAGTACTTC
CDR3aa: CASSQGTGEETQYF

d_gene: TRBD1
j_gene: TRBJ1-1
abundance: NA
v_gene: TRBV6-5
CDR3nt: TGTGCCAGCAGTTTTCAACCAGGGGGGATGAACACTGAAGCTTTCTTT
CDR3aa: CASSFQPGGMNTEAFF

d_gene: NA
j_gene: TRBJ2-7
abundance: NA
v_gene: TRBV12-5
CDR3nt: TGTGCTAGCTCGCGTGACAGTCACGAGCAGTACTTC
CDR3aa: CASSRDSHEQYF

d_gene: TRBD2
j_gene: TRBJ2-1
abundance: NA
v_gene: TRBV19
CDR3nt: TGTGCCAGTAGTGCATCCGGGACTAGCGGGAGGAGAGAGCAGTTCTTC
CDR3aa: CASSASGTSGRREQFF

d_gene: NA
j_gene: TRBJ1-6
abundance: once
v_gene: TRBV6-5
CDR3nt: TGTGCCAGCAGTTACTCGGCTTCCAATTCACCCCTCCACTTT
CDR3aa: CASSYSASNSPLHF

d_gene: NA
j_gene: TRBJ1-4
abundance: NA
v_gene: TRBV15
CDR3nt: TGTGCCACCAGCAGAGATCAGTACGCAACTAATGAAAAACTGTTTTTT
CDR3aa: CATSRDQYATNEKLFF

d_gene: TRBD2
j_gene: TRBJ2-1
abundance: NA
v_gene: TRBV5-4
CDR3nt: TGTGCCAGCAGCTTTAGCGGGGGGGGGTACAATGAGCAGTTCTTC
CDR3aa: CASSFSGGGYNEQFF

d_gene: NA
j_gene: TRBJ1-6
abundance: NA
v_gene: TRBV5-1
CDR3nt: TGCGCCAGCAGAGGTAGTGACAACTCACCCCTCCACTTT
CDR3aa: CASRGSDNSPLHF

d_gene: TRBD1
j_gene: TRBJ1-2
abundance: NA
v_gene: TRBV19
CDR3nt: TGTGCCAGTAGTATTTGGGACAGAAGTTTCCCTCTCAACTATGGCTACACCTTC
CDR3aa: CASSIWDRSFPLNYGYTF

d_gene: NA
j_gene: TRBJ1-5
abundance: NA
v_gene: TRBV12-5
CDR3nt: TGTGCTAGTGGTTTGACAGGGTACAATCAGCCCCAGCATTTT
CDR3aa: CASGLTGYNQPQHF

d_gene: NA
j_gene: TRBJ2-3
abundance: NA
v_gene: TRBV5-4
CDR3nt: TGTGCCAGCAGACCTACTAGCACAGATACGCAGTATTTT
CDR3aa: CASRPTSTDTQYF

d_gene: NA
j_gene: TRBJ1-1
abundance: once
v_gene: TRBV4-1
CDR3nt: TGCGCCAGCAGCCCTCTTACTGAGTCCACTGAAGCTTTCTTT
CDR3aa: CASSPLTESTEAFF

d_gene: NA
j_gene: TRBJ1-5
abundance: NA
v_gene: TRBV2
CDR3nt: TGTGCCAGCAGTGTACAGTATAGCAATCAGCCCCAGCATTTT
CDR3aa: CASSVQYSNQPQHF

d_gene: NA
j_gene: TRBJ2-3
abundance: NA
v_gene: TRBV2
CDR3nt: TGTGCCACCGGGTATAGGAGAATTAGCACAGATACGCAGTATTTT
CDR3aa: CATGYRRISTDTQYF

d_gene: TRBD1
j_gene: TRBJ1-1
abundance: NA
v_gene: TRBV4-1
CDR3nt: TGCGCCAGCAGCCGCATAATACAGGGGGCTCGGACTGAAGCTTTCTTT
CDR3aa: CASSRIIQGARTEAFF

d_gene: TRBD1
j_gene: TRBJ2-4
abundance: NA
v_gene: TRBV10-3
CDR3nt: TGTGCCATCAGCTGGGGACAGGGGGCCAAAAACATTCAGTACTTC
CDR3aa: CAISWGQGAKNIQYF

d_gene: TRBD2
j_gene: TRBJ2-1
abundance: NA
v_gene: TRBV27
CDR3nt: TGTGCCAGCAGTTGGAGCGGGAGGCGAAATGAGCAGTTCTTC
CDR3aa: CASSWSGRRNEQFF

d_gene: NA
j_gene: TRBJ1-2
abundance: NA
v_gene: TRBV2
CDR3nt: TGTGCCAGCAGTGTTTCCGGCTATGGCTACACCTTC
CDR3aa: CASSVSGYGYTF

d_gene: TRBD1
j_gene: TRBJ1-1
abundance: NA
v_gene: TRBV7-9
CDR3nt: TGTGCCAGCAGCTCACGGGGACAGGGGGACACTGAAGCTTTCTTT
CDR3aa: CASSSRGQGDTEAFF

d_gene: TRBD1
j_gene: TRBJ1-2
abundance: NA
v_gene: TRBV28
CDR3nt: TGTGCCAGCAGTTTCCTCAGGCGACAGGGGGCGAGTGGCTACACCTTC
CDR3aa: CASSFLRRQGASGYTF

d_gene: NA
j_gene: TRBJ2-4
abundance: NA
v_gene: TRBV27
CDR3nt: TGTGCCAGCAGTTTATCGCAGGGGTACATTCAGTACTTC
CDR3aa: CASSLSQGYIQYF

d_gene: TRBD2
j_gene: TRBJ2-3
abundance: NA
v_gene: TRBV27
CDR3nt: TGTGCCAGCAGGATACTAGCGGGGGGGCGGGGAGATACGCAGTATTTT
CDR3aa: CASRILAGGRGDTQYF

d_gene: TRBD1
j_gene: TRBJ1-1
abundance: NA
v_gene: TRBV29-1
CDR3nt: TGCAGCGCGACAGGGTGGGTGAACACTGAAGCTTTCTTT
CDR3aa: CSATGWVNTEAFF

d_gene: TRBD1
j_gene: TRBJ2-1
abundance: NA
v_gene: TRBV5-6
CDR3nt: TGTGCCAGCAGCTTTGGGACAGCGTACAATGAGCAGTTCTTC
CDR3aa: CASSFGTAYNEQFF

d_gene: NA
j_gene: TRBJ1-2
abundance: NA
v_gene: TRBV30
CDR3nt: TGTGCCAACGGACGGGGAAACTATGGCTACACCTTC
CDR3aa: CANGRGNYGYTF